The rows below give T cell receptor beta chains drawn from one sample of a study. Via MiXCR, TCRdb re-called the 5' RACE reads, giving one row per CDR3 protein. Of approximately 40,000 distinct CDR3 sequences in the sample, approximately 30% were seen once. The sequenced material came from tumor-infiltrating memory CD4+ T cells sorted from the breast tumor. Receptors originate from a female donor with breast cancer. CDR3s leave out the opening cysteine and the closing phenylalanine or tryptophan. The order of the fields is V gene, J gene, D gene, CDR3 protein. D genes are given only for firm matches.

TRBV10-3,TRBJ1-4,NA,AISEPGNAGRGKLF
TRBV20-1,TRBJ2-2,NA,SARRGANTGELF
TRBV4-2,TRBJ1-1,NA,ASSQANTEAF
TRBV5-1,TRBJ1-2,NA,ASSLVTKKGYT
TRBV7-2,TRBJ2-5,TRBD2,ASTRGEAVETQY
TRBV3-1,TRBJ2-1,NA,ASSQNGWGEQF
TRBV20-1,TRBJ2-1,TRBD2,SARGLAGNEQF
TRBV6-5,TRBJ2-7,NA,ASSYSGEQY
TRBV2,TRBJ1-3,NA,ASTPDGVLGNTIY
TRBV4-1,TRBJ2-4,NA,ASSHPGQRNIQY
TRBV12-3/TRBV12-4,TRBJ2-1,NA,ASSPSAGSWNEQF
TRBV6-5,TRBJ2-1,TRBD2,ASRISGRTHNEQF
TRBV5-1,TRBJ2-2,NA,ASSLEGSLTGELF
TRBV20-1,TRBJ1-6,TRBD1,STRTGLDSPLH
TRBV6-2/TRBV6-3,TRBJ1-4,NA,ASSNPAGVSEKLF
TRBV12-3/TRBV12-4,TRBJ1-5,TRBD1,ASSRRDRGNQPQH
TRBV7-3,TRBJ2-1,NA,ASSLSGPLGQF
TRBV4-2,TRBJ2-7,TRBD2,ASSQERTRGYEQY
TRBV7-2,TRBJ2-3,NA,ASSSVEGADTQY
TRBV25-1,TRBJ1-1,NA,ASSPRGGAVTEAF
TRBV4-1,TRBJ2-1,NA,ASSQAGLNYNEQF
TRBV15,TRBJ1-5,NA,ATSGVNQPQH
TRBV5-1,TRBJ2-1,NA,ASSRDPRSSYNEQF
TRBV4-2,TRBJ2-2,NA,ASSRLGSNTGELF
TRBV29-1,TRBJ2-6,NA,SVEVKGRFGANVLT
TRBV12-3/TRBV12-4,TRBJ2-1,NA,ASSLDISYNEQF
TRBV6-2/TRBV6-3,TRBJ1-1,NA,ASSYTENTEAF
TRBV4-3,TRBJ2-1,TRBD2,ASSRSQRGNEQF
TRBV12-3/TRBV12-4,TRBJ2-3,TRBD2,ASSLYRTSETDTQY
TRBV10-3,TRBJ2-1,NA,AISVSRGDEQF
TRBV5-1,TRBJ2-1,NA,TSRGDSEDNEQF
TRBV9,TRBJ1-6,NA,ASSKSHHSSYNSPLH
TRBV10-1,TRBJ2-1,NA,ASSESVEREQF
TRBV27,TRBJ2-7,TRBD1,ASRPGTAQYEQY
TRBV28,TRBJ2-7,TRBD1,ASSNQGAQGYEQY
TRBV29-1,TRBJ2-7,NA,SVKDGTREQY
TRBV6-5,TRBJ2-2,NA,ASSYVLSAGELF
TRBV6-5,TRBJ1-1,NA,TSIPDGLNTEAF
TRBV4-1,TRBJ1-2,TRBD1,ASSPRGLDDGYT
TRBV28,TRBJ2-5,TRBD2,ASRPSGRIETQY
TRBV20-1,TRBJ2-6,NA,SARFTGTSPSGANVLT
TRBV7-3,TRBJ2-2,NA,ASSPYGQGRTPGSCF
TRBV18,TRBJ2-3,NA,ASSQSTDTQY
TRBV7-9,TRBJ1-1,NA,ASSSLKLVATTEAF
TRBV20-1,TRBJ2-3,NA,SVAHPSAQY
TRBV5-1,TRBJ2-3,TRBD1,ASSSRTGGPDTQY
TRBV14,TRBJ1-6,NA,ASSQLPGGSSYNSPLH
TRBV7-2,TRBJ2-6,TRBD1,ASSLDRGYFNVLT
TRBV5-4,TRBJ2-7,NA,ASSPDYRGRDEQY
TRBV7-2,TRBJ2-1,TRBD2,ASSPTSFYNEQF
TRBV4-1,TRBJ2-5,TRBD2,ASSPLIAGMGEAQY
TRBV9,TRBJ2-1,TRBD2,ASSDMGLAGGGEQF
TRBV7-2,TRBJ2-1,NA,ASSPSGVYNEQF
TRBV5-1,TRBJ2-1,TRBD2,ASSTSGGGDEQF
TRBV12-3/TRBV12-4,TRBJ2-1,TRBD1,ASTPRDRAQNEQF